One sample yielded the 30 T cell receptor beta chains listed below, sequenced in a study of STAT5B mutations in CD4+ large granular lymphocyte leukemia. The assay was immunoSEQ multiplex PCR, and TCRdb's table has in-frame clones only and misses some. This table holds over 20,000 clones, around 81% found once. Sequencing used CD4+ T cells from blood buffy coats. These receptors all stem from a human donor in good health.

The table lists this clone with a few counts. The J gene is TRBJ2-2, the V gene TRBV5-1; 7 positions match TRBD1. The CDR3 consists of 15 residues. CDR1 and CDR2 (germline): SGHRS, YFSETQ. Germline trimming cut 3 bases from V and 3 bases from J; bases unmatched to any gene: 5. The CDR3 DNA reads as TGCGCCAGCAGCTGGAGACAGGGATACACCGGGGAGCTGTTTTTT. It yields the protein CASSWRQGYTGELFF.

This chain uses TRBV6-1 with TRBJ1-4; 9 bases are a match to TRBD1. This CDR3 has 13 residues. Germline CDR1 and CDR2: MNHNS and SASEGT. Trimming cost V 8 bases and J 6 bases; bases outside gene matches: 4. Here the CDR3 reads CASQDRGDEKLFF. The CDR3 DNA follows: TGTGCCAGCCAAGACAGGGGGGATGAAAAACTGTTTTTT.

This clone was recorded once. The V and J genes are TRBV6-6 and TRBJ2-5, with D possibly being TRBD1 or TRBD2 (5 bases each). V dropped 7 bases and J dropped 11 bases, with 20 bases sitting between them. CDR3 length: 13 residues. Germline V gene data show CDR1 as MNHNY and CDR2 as SVGAGI (reference sequence). The CDR3 DNA sequence: TGTGCCAGCAAGCTAGATTCCGTGGGGGAGCAGTACTTC. Translating gives CASKLDSVGEQYF.

V and J are TRBV28 and TRBJ1-5; tentative D call: TRBD1 (6 bases). Germline assignment: CDR1 MDHEN and CDR2 SYDVKM. The CDR3 contains 17 residues. V was clipped by 6 bases and J by 1 base, with 19 bases between them. The CDR3 loop is CASRVTGSTQSNQPQHF. The CDR3 DNA follows: TGTGCCAGCAGAGTTACAGGGTCTACTCAAAGCAATCAGCCCCAGCATTTT. Variable domain in full (rest from reference TRBV28 and TRBJ1-5): DVKVTQSSRYLVKRTGEKVFLECVQDMDHENMFWYRQDPGLGLRLIYFSYDVKMKEKGDIPEGYSVSREKKERFSLILESASTNQTSMYLCASRVTGSTQSNQPQHFGDGTRLSIL.

This chain uses TRBV5-5 with TRBJ1-2; 7 bases agree with TRBD1. Germline V gives CDR1 SGHKS, CDR2 YYEKEE (reference sequence). Trimming at V came to 0 bases and at J to 4 bases, leaving 3 bases not matched to a gene. This CDR3 has 14 residues. In DNA form, the CDR3 reads TGTGCCAGCAGCTTGGGACAGGGAATCTATGGCTACACCTTC. Its protein is CASSLGQGIYGYTF.

This clone was seen a handful of times. CDR3 DNA: TGTGCCAGCAGCTTCGACAGGGGGCAAGGAGAGCAGTACGTC. It translates to CASSFDRGQGEQYV. The chain recombines TRBV7-9 with TRBJ2-7; 10 bases are shared with TRBD1. The CDR3 contains 14 residues. Germline loops: CDR1 SEHNR, CDR2 FQNEAQ (reference sequence). With 3 bases clipped from V and 7 bases from J, the junction kept 6 bases outside the gene matches.

This clone has just one count. V is TRBV5-6 and J is TRBJ1-2; D perhaps matches TRBD1 (5 bases). Trimming took 4 bases from V and 4 from J, leaving 11 bases between them. The CDR3 covers 13 residues. The germline gives CDR1 SGHDT, CDR2 YYEEEE. For the CDR3, the DNA is TGTGCCAGCAGCCAAACAGGACGCTATGGCTACACCTTC. This translates into CASSQTGRYGYTF. The variable domain in full, completed from reference TRBV5-6 and TRBJ1-2, reads DAGVTQSPTHLIKTRGQQVTLRCSPKSGHDTVSWYQQALGQGPQFIFQYYEEEERQRGNFPDRFSGHQFPNYSSELNVNALLLGDSALYLCASSQTGRYGYTFGSGTRLTVV.

In this sample, this clone turned up a few times. The V call is TRBV9, the J call TRBJ2-7, with TRBD1 matching 7 bases. The CDR3 spans 14 residues. Trimming at V came to 0 bases and at J to 6 bases, leaving 6 bases not matched to a gene. Germline loops: CDR1 SGDLS, CDR2 YYNGEE. The CDR3 region is CASSVGQGPSEQYF. The CDR3 DNA reads as TGTGCCAGCAGCGTAGGACAGGGCCCAAGCGAGCAGTACTTC.

This rearrangement joins TRBV18 to TRBJ1-2; 9 positions match TRBD1. J was trimmed by 3 bases and V by 4 bases; bases with no gene match: 12. The length of the CDR3 is 17 residues. The germline gives CDR1 KGHSH, CDR2 LQKENI. The CDR3 spells CASSLDFGQGRDYGYTF. CDR3 nucleotide sequence: TGTGCCAGCTCACTAGATTTCGGACAGGGGAGGGACTATGGCTACACCTTC.

The chain links TRBV28 to TRBJ2-1; 9 positions agree with TRBD2. Germline CDR1 reads MDHEN; CDR2 reads SYDVKM. This CDR3 has 15 amino acids. The V and J ends lost 2 bases and 9 bases, in that order; junction bases with no gene match: 8. In DNA form, the CDR3 reads TGTGCCAGCAGTTTAACGCGGGGGGGCAGGGGTGAGCAGTTCTTC. Encoded protein: CASSLTRGGRGEQFF.

This chain uses TRBV6-6 with TRBJ2-1, with 7 bases lining up with TRBD1. The V gene end was trimmed by 6 bases and the J gene end by 5 bases; junction bases not matched to a gene: 7. There are 14 residues in the CDR3. CDR1 and CDR2 (germline): MNHNY, SVGAGI (reference sequence). This chain's CDR3 is CASRGQLPHNEQFF. In nucleotides, the CDR3 is TGTGCCAGCAGGGGACAGCTACCACACAATGAGCAGTTCTTC.

The chain has TRBV6-1 and TRBJ2-2; 9 bases align to TRBD1. Germline V lookup: CDR1 MNHNS, CDR2 SASEGT. This CDR3 spans 15 amino acids. V shed 4 bases, J shed 4 bases, and the junction held 4 bases outside the gene matches. This CDR3 is CASSGRQGGTGELFF. The CDR3 bases are TGTGCCAGCAGTGGAAGACAGGGGGGCACCGGGGAGCTGTTTTTT.

The J gene is TRBJ1-2, the V gene TRBV6-5, with a tentative D call TRBD1 (6 bases). The CDR3 runs to 15 residues. V gave up 5 bases and J gave up 8 bases, with 21 bases separating them. Germline CDR1 is MNHEY and CDR2 is SVGAGI. CDR3 DNA sequence: TGTGCCAGCAGTCCCGCCGGGCAGGGGCTGGGCGGCTACACCTTC. It translates to CASSPAGQGLGGYTF.

The rearrangement links TRBV5-1 to TRBJ1-2, with 7 bases that match TRBD1. V gave up 7 bases and J gave up 0 bases; unmatched junction bases: 9. This CDR3 has 15 residues. Germline V CDR1 and CDR2: SGHRS, YFSETQ. As DNA, the CDR3 is TGCGCCAGCTCCAGGGAGGGGGCAACTAACTATGGCTACACCTTC. Protein product: CASSREGATNYGYTF.

J is TRBJ2-3 and V is TRBV19, with TRBD2 matching 7 bases. Germline V gene data show CDR1 as LNHDA and CDR2 as SQIVND (reference sequence). V lost 6 bases, J lost 4 bases, and 13 bases stayed unmatched. The CDR3 has 16 amino acids. CDR3 DNA sequence: TGTGCCAGTAGCGGGGCGGGGAGGGTTTTTGCAGATACGCAGTATTTT. Translating gives CASSGAGRVFADTQYF.

In this sample, this clone turned up a few times. This chain links TRBV4-1 with TRBJ1-5; D gene ambiguous. V was pared by 3 bases and J by 4 bases, with 10 bases between. The germline CDR1 and CDR2 sequences are MGHRA and YSYEKL. The length of the CDR3 is 14 residues. CDR3 in amino acids: CASSQAEANQPQHF. The CDR3 region has the DNA TGCGCCAGCAGCCAGGCAGAGGCAAATCAGCCCCAGCATTTT.

The chain recombines TRBV7-8 with TRBJ1-4; 7 bases align to TRBD1. This CDR3 contains 14 residues. The V gene end was trimmed by 5 bases and the J gene end by 8 bases; junction bases not matched to a gene: 8. Looked up from germline, CDR1 is SGHVS and CDR2 is FQNEAQ. CDR3 amino acids: CASSHTTGREKLFF. The CDR3 DNA reads as TGTGCCAGCAGCCACACGACAGGGCGCGAAAAACTGTTTTTT.

V and J are TRBV6-6 and TRBJ2-7; the D is unclear. This CDR3 region has 13 residues. V was clipped by 5 bases and J by 4 bases, with 12 bases between them. Germline lookup yields CDR1 MNHNY and CDR2 SVGAGI (reference sequence). The CDR3 here is CASSTPREYEQYF. The CDR3 DNA reads as TGTGCCAGCAGTACCCCTAGGGAATACGAGCAGTACTTC.

The rearrangement joins TRBV5-1 to TRBJ1-6; 8 nucleotides agree with TRBD1. Germline V gives CDR1 SGHRS, CDR2 YFSETQ. V dropped 1 base and J dropped 10; count of bases not matched to a gene: 16. The CDR3 runs to 18 residues. CDR3 in amino acids: CASSLLGGSTGDLSPLHF. The CDR3 DNA reads as TGCGCCAGCAGCTTGTTGGGGGGATCGACAGGGGACTTGTCACCCCTCCACTTT.

The genes are TRBV6-6 and TRBJ1-1; weak D call: TRBD1 (6 bases). Between the trimmed V and J ends, which lost 9 bases and 6 bases, there was a span of 20 bases. The CDR3 has 14 residues. Germline V gene data show CDR1 as MNHNY and CDR2 as SVGAGI (reference sequence). The CDR3 here is CASNTPGHSPEAFF. The CDR3 nucleotides read TGTGCCAGTAATACACCGGGACATTCACCTGAAGCTTTCTTT.

The rearrangement joins TRBV5-4 to TRBJ1-1; D remains unclear. CDR1 SGHNT and CDR2 YYREEE come from the germline V gene (reference sequence). The CDR3 runs 14 residues. V lost 1 base and J 1 base, leaving 8 bases between the germline ends. The CDR3 protein is CASSLQIKNTEAFF. The CDR3 DNA is TGTGCCAGCAGCTTGCAGATAAAGAACACTGAAGCTTTCTTT.

The chain carries TRBV5-1 and TRBJ1-4; no clear D gene. Looked up from germline, CDR1 is SGHRS and CDR2 is YFSETQ. The CDR3 consists of 14 residues. V was pared by 0 bases and J by 0 bases, with 3 bases between. The CDR3 protein is CASSLAATNEKLFF. The CDR3 region has the DNA TGCGCCAGCAGCTTGGCCGCAACTAATGAAAAACTGTTTTTT.

This clone was recorded a few times. The chain joins TRBV11-3 to TRBJ1-2, with D possibly being TRBD1 (5 bases). The V and J ends lost 0 bases and 0 bases respectively, with 11 bases between them. There are 16 residues in the CDR3. Germline lookup yields CDR1 SGHNT and CDR2 YENEEA. The DNA for the CDR3 is TGTGCCAGCAGCTTAGAAGGCAGGGCGTCTAACTATGGCTACACCTTC. Translation: CASSLEGRASNYGYTF.

The V and J genes are TRBV9 and TRBJ2-2; possible D gene TRBD2, 5 bases. Trimming pared 0 bases from V and 4 bases from J, leaving 13 bases between. Per germline, CDR1 SGDLS and CDR2 YYNGEE. This CDR3 has 16 amino acids. The CDR3 sequence: CASSVAVGAPTGELFF. In DNA form, the CDR3 reads TGTGCCAGCAGCGTAGCGGTGGGAGCCCCCACCGGGGAGCTGTTTTTT.

The J gene is TRBJ1-4, the V gene TRBV5-1; TRBD1 aligns across 7 bases. Trimming removed 3 bases from V and 5 bases from J; junction bases left unmatched: 4. The CDR3 runs to 14 residues. Germline V gene data show CDR1 as SGHRS and CDR2 as YFSETQ. In DNA form, the CDR3 reads TGCGCCAGCAGCTGGGGACAGAGGAATGAAAAACTGTTTTTT. Its protein is CASSWGQRNEKLFF.

In this sample, this clone turned up once. CDR3 DNA: TGTGCCAGTAGTGTGCCAGGAGATACGCAGTATTTT. Amino acid sequence: CASSVPGDTQYF. The chain links TRBV19 to TRBJ2-3; D gene unclear. Germline V gene lookup returns CDR1 LNHDA and CDR2 SQIVND (reference sequence). The CDR3 is made up of 12 amino acids. V dropped 5 bases and J dropped 5 bases, with 8 bases sitting between them.

The chain joins TRBV20-1 to TRBJ2-7; 7 nucleotides match TRBD1. CDR3 size: 11 residues. Germline lookup yields CDR1 DFQATT and CDR2 SNEGSKA (reference sequence). V lost 6 bases, J lost 3 bases, and 2 bases stayed unmatched. This chain's CDR3 is CSAWDSYEQYV. CDR3 nucleotide sequence: TGCAGTGCCTGGGACAGCTACGAGCAGTACGTC.

This clone was observed a single time. The rearrangement joins TRBV23-1 to TRBJ1-1; weak D call: TRBD1 (5 bases). TRBV23-1 is an ORF; its function is uncertain. The CDR3 loop spans 18 amino acids. Trimming pared 7 bases from V and 3 bases from J, leaving 27 bases between. Here the CDR3 reads CASTTRVLDRGGDTEAFF. In nucleotides, the CDR3 is TGCGCCAGCACCACAAGGGTCCTGGACCGCGGGGGGGACACTGAAGCTTTCTTT.

This sequence joins TRBV19 and TRBJ1-2; D is uncertain. The CDR3 has 13 residues. Trimming stripped 5 bases from V and 4 bases from J, with 11 bases between. Per germline, CDR1 LNHDA and CDR2 SQIVND (reference sequence). For the CDR3, the DNA is TGTGCCAGTAGTGCTCGACGAGCCTATGGCTACACCTTC. As protein: CASSARRAYGYTF.

The gene calls are TRBV28 and TRBJ1-2; D is possibly TRBD1 (5 bases). Germline-derived CDR1 and CDR2 are MDHEN and SYDVKM. The CDR3 runs 13 residues. The germline V and J ends were trimmed by 11 bases and 0 bases, with 13 bases remaining between them. This CDR3 reads CAWGGISNYGYTF. The CDR3 region has the DNA TGTGCCTGGGGCGGCATTTCTAACTATGGCTACACCTTC.